A selection of T cell receptor beta chains follows, all from one sample in a study of shared clonotypes between healthy human individuals. Clones were read by immunoSEQ multiplex PCR, and TCRdb kept only the in-frame ones, dropping some. Of millions of clones listed, about 94% were seen once; the top ten hold 1% to 1.3%. The source material was naive CD8+ T cells sorted from blood. Receptors originate from a man between 18 and 35 years old in good health. CDR3s include the opening cysteine and the closing phenylalanine or tryptophan. The D gene is left open where the match is weak. Rows may omit the clone size; those that give it use once, few, many or a size class.

abundance: NA; d_gene: NA; j_gene: TRBJ1-6; v_gene: TRBV28; CDR3nt: TGTGCCAGCAGTTTCCTGTTTGCAAATAATTCACCCCTCCACTTT; CDR3aa: CASSFLFANNSPLHF
abundance: NA; d_gene: NA; j_gene: TRBJ1-1; v_gene: TRBV13; CDR3nt: TGTGCCAGCAGCTCCCCGGGTCTCGGAGGCACTGAAGCTTTCTTT; CDR3aa: CASSSPGLGGTEAFF
abundance: NA; d_gene: NA; j_gene: TRBJ2-1; v_gene: TRBV5-1; CDR3nt: TGCGCCAGCAGCTTGCCGGACCTTGAGCAGTTCTTC; CDR3aa: CASSLPDLEQFF
abundance: NA; d_gene: NA; j_gene: TRBJ2-7; v_gene: TRBV27; CDR3nt: TGTGCCAGCAGTTCGCGGGACGGCACCTACGAGCAGTACTTC; CDR3aa: CASSSRDGTYEQYF
abundance: NA; d_gene: NA; j_gene: TRBJ2-7; v_gene: TRBV5-1; CDR3nt: TGCGCCAGCAGCTCCACGGACAACTACGAGCAGTACTTC; CDR3aa: CASSSTDNYEQYF
abundance: once; d_gene: TRBD1; j_gene: TRBJ1-2; v_gene: TRBV4-1; CDR3nt: TGCGCCAGCAGCCGAGAGGACAGGGACTACTATGGCTACACCTTC; CDR3aa: CASSREDRDYYGYTF
abundance: NA; d_gene: TRBD1; j_gene: TRBJ2-3; v_gene: TRBV7-6; CDR3nt: TGTGCCAGCAGCTTAGGGGGACAGAGCACAGATACGCAGTATTTT; CDR3aa: CASSLGGQSTDTQYF
abundance: NA; d_gene: TRBD2; j_gene: TRBJ2-1; v_gene: TRBV27; CDR3nt: TGTGCCAGCAGTTTATTGACTAGCGACTCCTACAATGAGCAGTTCTTC; CDR3aa: CASSLLTSDSYNEQFF
abundance: NA; d_gene: NA; j_gene: TRBJ2-2; v_gene: TRBV9; CDR3nt: TGTGCCAGCAGCTCCGTAGCAACCGGGGAGCTGTTTTTT; CDR3aa: CASSSVATGELFF
abundance: NA; d_gene: NA; j_gene: TRBJ2-3; v_gene: TRBV9; CDR3nt: TGTGCCAGCAGCGTGGGGTCAGATACGCAGTATTTT; CDR3aa: CASSVGSDTQYF
abundance: NA; d_gene: NA; j_gene: TRBJ2-7; v_gene: TRBV11-2; CDR3nt: TGTGCCAGCAGCTTAGATCCCACAGGCCCGACTTCCTACGAGCAGTACTTC; CDR3aa: CASSLDPTGPTSYEQYF
abundance: once; d_gene: TRBD1; j_gene: TRBJ1-4; v_gene: TRBV13; CDR3nt: TGTGCCAGCAGCTACACCCAAAACAGGGGGTCGTCTAATGAAAAACTGTTTTTT; CDR3aa: CASSYTQNRGSSNEKLFF
abundance: NA; d_gene: NA; j_gene: TRBJ1-1; v_gene: TRBV21-1; CDR3nt: TGTGCCAGCAGCAGGAACACTGAAGCTTTCTTT; CDR3aa: CASSRNTEAFF
abundance: NA; d_gene: TRBD1; j_gene: TRBJ2-6; v_gene: TRBV5-6; CDR3nt: TGTGCCAGCACCTCAGAAGGGGGCCACCTCTGGGCCAACGTCCTGACTTTC; CDR3aa: CASTSEGGHLWANVLTF
abundance: NA; d_gene: NA; j_gene: TRBJ1-2; v_gene: TRBV27; CDR3nt: TGTGCCAGCAAACTGGGCACATGGGATGGCTACACCTTC; CDR3aa: CASKLGTWDGYTF
abundance: NA; d_gene: NA; j_gene: TRBJ2-7; v_gene: TRBV6-6; CDR3nt: TGTGCCAGCAGTTACACGGGGTCCCCCCCCTACGAGCAGTACTTC; CDR3aa: CASSYTGSPPYEQYF
abundance: NA; d_gene: NA; j_gene: TRBJ1-2; v_gene: TRBV6-5; CDR3nt: TGTGCCAGCAGTTTTCAGGGTACGGGGGGCTACACCTTC; CDR3aa: CASSFQGTGGYTF
abundance: once; d_gene: NA; j_gene: TRBJ2-7; v_gene: TRBV28; CDR3nt: TGTGCCAGCAGTTTAATGGGCGGTTCCTACGAGCAGTACTTC; CDR3aa: CASSLMGGSYEQYF
abundance: once; d_gene: NA; j_gene: TRBJ1-3; v_gene: TRBV13; CDR3nt: TGTGCCAGCAGCTTAGGCCTCGGGGCGGAAAACACCATATATTTT; CDR3aa: CASSLGLGAENTIYF
abundance: once; d_gene: NA; j_gene: TRBJ2-7; v_gene: TRBV7-9; CDR3nt: TGTGCCAGCAGCTTAGCGGTGTCGGGGCACGAGCAGTACTTC; CDR3aa: CASSLAVSGHEQYF
abundance: few; d_gene: NA; j_gene: TRBJ2-7; v_gene: TRBV11-2; CDR3nt: TGTGCCAGCAGCTTAGAGGGATCCTACGAGCAGTACTTC; CDR3aa: CASSLEGSYEQYF
abundance: NA; d_gene: NA; j_gene: TRBJ1-6; v_gene: TRBV6-1; CDR3nt: TGTGCCAGCAGTGAAGATCTCCCGGACAGTGAGGGCGGTTCACCCCTCCACTTT; CDR3aa: CASSEDLPDSEGGSPLHF
abundance: NA; d_gene: NA; j_gene: TRBJ1-2; v_gene: TRBV4-3; CDR3nt: TGCGCCAGCAGCCAAGGGCGAGGGGTCTATGGCTACACCTTC; CDR3aa: CASSQGRGVYGYTF
abundance: NA; d_gene: NA; j_gene: TRBJ2-5; v_gene: TRBV28; CDR3nt: TGTGCCACCCAACCCCGGGGGGCGGGTGAGACCCAGTACTTC; CDR3aa: CATQPRGAGETQYF
abundance: NA; d_gene: TRBD2; j_gene: TRBJ2-7; v_gene: TRBV7-8; CDR3nt: TGTGCCAGCAGCACTCCGGGACTAGCGGCCTACGAGCAGTACTTC; CDR3aa: CASSTPGLAAYEQYF
abundance: NA; d_gene: TRBD2; j_gene: TRBJ2-3; v_gene: TRBV7-9; CDR3nt: TGTGCCAGCAGCTTAGTGCCTAGCGGGGGGACAGATACGCAGTATTTT; CDR3aa: CASSLVPSGGTDTQYF
abundance: NA; d_gene: NA; j_gene: TRBJ2-5; v_gene: TRBV9; CDR3nt: TGTGCCAGCAGCGTAGGGGGGCTAGAAGAGACCCAGTACTTC; CDR3aa: CASSVGGLEETQYF
abundance: once; d_gene: TRBD1; j_gene: TRBJ1-4; v_gene: TRBV7-9; CDR3nt: TGTGCCAGCAGCCTCTACAGGGGTGAAAAACTGTTTTTT; CDR3aa: CASSLYRGEKLFF
abundance: NA; d_gene: NA; j_gene: TRBJ2-7; v_gene: TRBV30; CDR3nt: TGTGCCTGGAGTGCCACAGGGTCTGGCGAGCAGTACTTC; CDR3aa: CAWSATGSGEQYF
abundance: NA; d_gene: NA; j_gene: TRBJ2-7; v_gene: TRBV6-6; CDR3nt: TGTGCCAGCAGTTACGCGGCGGGGAGCTCCTACGAGCAGTACTTC; CDR3aa: CASSYAAGSSYEQYF
abundance: NA; d_gene: TRBD1; j_gene: TRBJ2-7; v_gene: TRBV4-1; CDR3nt: TGCGCCAGTTCCGGGACAGACTCCTACGAGCAGTACTTC; CDR3aa: CASSGTDSYEQYF
abundance: NA; d_gene: TRBD1; j_gene: TRBJ1-1; v_gene: TRBV9; CDR3nt: TGTGCCAGCAGCGTAGGACAGGGACAGGACACTGAAGCTTTCTTT; CDR3aa: CASSVGQGQDTEAFF
abundance: NA; d_gene: TRBD1; j_gene: TRBJ2-7; v_gene: TRBV7-6; CDR3nt: TGTGCCAGCAGCCCGGGACAGGGCGCCAGCTCCTACGAGCAGTACTTC; CDR3aa: CASSPGQGASSYEQYF
abundance: NA; d_gene: NA; j_gene: TRBJ1-2; v_gene: TRBV11-2; CDR3nt: TGTGCCAGCACCCCCCCGGCCTATGGCTACACCTTC; CDR3aa: CASTPPAYGYTF
abundance: NA; d_gene: NA; j_gene: TRBJ2-3; v_gene: TRBV5-6; CDR3nt: TGTGCCAGCAGCCTCGGGTCCCTCAGGGATACGCAGTATTTT; CDR3aa: CASSLGSLRDTQYF
abundance: NA; d_gene: TRBD2; j_gene: TRBJ2-1; v_gene: TRBV27; CDR3nt: TGTGCCAGCAGTTCAGGGACTACCTCCTACAATGAGCAGTTCTTC; CDR3aa: CASSSGTTSYNEQFF
abundance: NA; d_gene: TRBD2; j_gene: TRBJ2-3; v_gene: TRBV4-1; CDR3nt: TGCGCCAGCAGAGGAGCTTGGGGGACTAGCGGCGGGGATACGCAGTATTTT; CDR3aa: CASRGAWGTSGGDTQYF
abundance: NA; d_gene: NA; j_gene: TRBJ2-7; v_gene: TRBV6-6; CDR3nt: TGTGCCAGCAGTTACTCAGGGCCATCCTACGAGCAGTACTTC; CDR3aa: CASSYSGPSYEQYF
abundance: NA; d_gene: NA; j_gene: TRBJ2-2; v_gene: TRBV27; CDR3nt: TGTGCCACTTCCCGCGGGACGAACACCGGGGAGCTGTTTTTT; CDR3aa: CATSRGTNTGELFF
abundance: NA; d_gene: NA; j_gene: TRBJ2-1; v_gene: TRBV7-6; CDR3nt: TGTGCCAGCAGCTTATTGGGGGGCGAGCAGTTCTTC; CDR3aa: CASSLLGGEQFF
abundance: NA; d_gene: NA; j_gene: TRBJ2-7; v_gene: TRBV6-6; CDR3nt: TGTGCCAGCAGTTACGGAATACCCTACGAGCAGTACTTC; CDR3aa: CASSYGIPYEQYF
abundance: NA; d_gene: NA; j_gene: TRBJ2-7; v_gene: TRBV27; CDR3nt: TGTGCCAGCAGTGCCTCCTCCGGGACGCGGGTCTACGAGCAGTACTTC; CDR3aa: CASSASSGTRVYEQYF
abundance: once; d_gene: NA; j_gene: TRBJ2-2; v_gene: TRBV11-3; CDR3nt: TGTGCCAGCAGCCTCTTGAGGGGAAACACCGGGGAGCTGTTTTTT; CDR3aa: CASSLLRGNTGELFF
abundance: NA; d_gene: NA; j_gene: TRBJ2-7; v_gene: TRBV28; CDR3nt: TGTGCCAGCAGCCTCGGTGTCCCGTTTGGCGAGCAGTACTTC; CDR3aa: CASSLGVPFGEQYF
abundance: once; d_gene: NA; j_gene: TRBJ2-7; v_gene: TRBV5-1; CDR3nt: TGCGCCAGCAGCTTGGCCGGGCTCAGCTACGAGCAGTACTTC; CDR3aa: CASSLAGLSYEQYF
abundance: NA; d_gene: NA; j_gene: TRBJ1-2; v_gene: TRBV6-5; CDR3nt: TGTGCCAGCAGTTACTCGGGGGGCGACTATGGCTACACCTTC; CDR3aa: CASSYSGGDYGYTF
abundance: NA; d_gene: TRBD1; j_gene: TRBJ2-7; v_gene: TRBV6-1; CDR3nt: TGTGCCATCGTCCCCGGGACAGGGGGACACGAGCGGTACTTC; CDR3aa: CAIVPGTGGHERYF
abundance: NA; d_gene: TRBD2; j_gene: TRBJ2-3; v_gene: TRBV27; CDR3nt: TGTGCCAGCAGTGCCGGGACTAGCGACACAGATACGCAGTATTTT; CDR3aa: CASSAGTSDTDTQYF
abundance: NA; d_gene: NA; j_gene: TRBJ1-1; v_gene: TRBV9; CDR3nt: TGTGCCAGCAGCGTAATGGGATCGGACACTGAAGCTTTCTTT; CDR3aa: CASSVMGSDTEAFF
abundance: once; d_gene: NA; j_gene: TRBJ2-2; v_gene: TRBV5-6; CDR3nt: TGTGCCAGCAGCCCGGGGTCGAACGGGGAGCTGTTTTTT; CDR3aa: CASSPGSNGELFF
abundance: NA; d_gene: TRBD2; j_gene: TRBJ2-7; v_gene: TRBV10-2; CDR3nt: TGCGCCAGCACCCCAGCGGGGGGCATCTACGAGCAGTACTTC; CDR3aa: CASTPAGGIYEQYF